The rows below give T cell receptor beta chains drawn from one sample of a study of blood T cell repertoires in COVID-19. Profiled with immunoSEQ multiplex PCR; TCRdb holds only in-frame clones, not every one. The profile shows some 110,000 clones, approximately 80% of them singletons. Specimen: peripheral blood. All receptors derive from a woman aged 70-85 years with acute or convalescent COVID-19. CDR3s include the opening cysteine and the closing phenylalanine or tryptophan. Fields, in order: J gene, V gene, D gene, clone size, CDR3 DNA, CDR3 protein. D genes are given only for firm matches. Size values are once, few and many counts, or a class for expanded clones, and some rows have none.

j_call: TRBJ2-3
v_call: TRBV19
d_call: .
clone_size: few
cdr3_nt: TGTGCCAGTAGTCTAGACCGGGATACGCAGTATTTT
cdr3_aa: CASSLDRDTQYF

j_call: TRBJ1-1
v_call: TRBV3-1/TRBV3-2
d_call: .
clone_size: .
cdr3_nt: TGTGCCAGCAGCCAAGTCTCGCGGAACACTGAAGCTTTCTTT
cdr3_aa: CASSQVSRNTEAFF

j_call: TRBJ1-2
v_call: TRBV2
d_call: .
clone_size: .
cdr3_nt: TGTGCCAGCAGTGAAGCGGAAGGGGCCTACACCTTC
cdr3_aa: CASSEAEGAYTF

j_call: TRBJ1-2
v_call: TRBV30
d_call: .
clone_size: .
cdr3_nt: TGTGCCTGGAGTACCGGTAGCTATGGCTACACCTTC
cdr3_aa: CAWSTGSYGYTF

j_call: TRBJ2-3
v_call: TRBV5-6
d_call: .
clone_size: .
cdr3_nt: TGTGCCACCTCAGCTTGGGTTGGGGCAGAGACGCAGTATTTT
cdr3_aa: CATSAWVGAETQYF

j_call: TRBJ2-1
v_call: TRBV7-2
d_call: TRBD2
clone_size: .
cdr3_nt: TGTGCCAGCAGCTTAGCAGCGGGAGGGGACTTTTATGAGCAGTTCTTC
cdr3_aa: CASSLAAGGDFYEQFF

j_call: TRBJ2-5
v_call: TRBV19
d_call: TRBD2
clone_size: once
cdr3_nt: TGTGCCAGTAGTTTCCAAGCGGGGTCCTTTCAAGAGACCCAGTACTTC
cdr3_aa: CASSFQAGSFQETQYF

j_call: TRBJ2-2
v_call: TRBV7-8
d_call: TRBD1
clone_size: .
cdr3_nt: TGTGCCAGCAGCTTAGACAGGGGGCGAAACACCGGGGAGCTGTTTTTT
cdr3_aa: CASSLDRGRNTGELFF

j_call: TRBJ1-1
v_call: TRBV19
d_call: .
clone_size: .
cdr3_nt: TGTGCCAGTACAGGGGCCCTTGAAGCTTTCTTT
cdr3_aa: CASTGALEAFF

j_call: TRBJ1-4
v_call: TRBV10-3
d_call: .
clone_size: .
cdr3_nt: TGTGCCATCAGTGAGGGGGGGGGCGATGAAAAACTGTTTTTT
cdr3_aa: CAISEGGGDEKLFF

j_call: TRBJ1-1
v_call: TRBV5-1
d_call: .
clone_size: .
cdr3_nt: TGCGCCAGCAGCTTGGGGGGAGTACCTGAAGCTTTCTTT
cdr3_aa: CASSLGGVPEAFF

j_call: TRBJ1-1
v_call: TRBV5-4
d_call: .
clone_size: .
cdr3_nt: TGTGCCAGCGAGGGATCGGGAGTCGAAGCTTTCTTT
cdr3_aa: CASEGSGVEAFF

j_call: TRBJ1-1
v_call: TRBV6-5
d_call: .
clone_size: .
cdr3_nt: TGTGCCAGCAGGCCCCCCGGCACTGAAGCTTTCTTT
cdr3_aa: CASRPPGTEAFF

j_call: TRBJ1-1
v_call: TRBV6-5
d_call: .
clone_size: .
cdr3_nt: TGTGCCAGCAGTTACGACACTGAAGTTGAAGCTTTCTTT
cdr3_aa: CASSYDTEVEAFF

j_call: TRBJ1-5
v_call: TRBV28
d_call: .
clone_size: .
cdr3_nt: TGTGCCAGCAGGCAGGGTTACAATCAGCCCCAGCATTTT
cdr3_aa: CASRQGYNQPQHF

j_call: TRBJ1-5
v_call: TRBV18
d_call: TRBD1
clone_size: .
cdr3_nt: TGTGCCAGCTCACCGGGACAGCCGAGTAGCAATCAGCCCCAGCATTTT
cdr3_aa: CASSPGQPSSNQPQHF

j_call: TRBJ1-5
v_call: TRBV7-9
d_call: .
clone_size: few
cdr3_nt: TGTGCCAGCAGCTTAGGGGGGGGAAATCAGCCCCAGCATTTT
cdr3_aa: CASSLGGGNQPQHF

j_call: TRBJ1-2
v_call: TRBV19
d_call: TRBD1
clone_size: .
cdr3_nt: TGTGCCAGTCCTTTCACAGGGGACTATGGCTACACCTTC
cdr3_aa: CASPFTGDYGYTF

j_call: TRBJ1-1
v_call: TRBV2
d_call: .
clone_size: .
cdr3_nt: TGTGCCAGCAGTGTTGACAGGATTATTGAAGCTTTCTTT
cdr3_aa: CASSVDRIIEAFF

j_call: TRBJ2-5
v_call: TRBV3-1/TRBV3-2
d_call: .
clone_size: .
cdr3_nt: TGTGCCAGCAGCCAAGCGGCAGGGCGCCAAGAGACCCAGTACTTC
cdr3_aa: CASSQAAGRQETQYF

j_call: TRBJ2-7
v_call: TRBV7-3
d_call: .
clone_size: .
cdr3_nt: TGTGCCAGCAGCTTAGGAGACAGGCCCTCCTACGAGCAGTACTTC
cdr3_aa: CASSLGDRPSYEQYF

j_call: TRBJ1-1
v_call: TRBV28
d_call: TRBD1
clone_size: .
cdr3_nt: TGTGCCAGCAGTTTTCTAGCGACAGGGAGGAGCACTGAAGCTTTCTTT
cdr3_aa: CASSFLATGRSTEAFF

j_call: TRBJ2-7
v_call: TRBV9
d_call: TRBD2
clone_size: .
cdr3_nt: TGTGCCAGCAGCGCTGCGGGAGGGGCTAAGCAGTACTTC
cdr3_aa: CASSAAGGAKQYF

j_call: TRBJ1-5
v_call: TRBV30
d_call: .
clone_size: .
cdr3_nt: TGTGCCTGGAGTAACGGGGGGAGCAATCAGCCCCAGCATTTT
cdr3_aa: CAWSNGGSNQPQHF

j_call: TRBJ2-6
v_call: TRBV5-4
d_call: .
clone_size: few
cdr3_nt: TGTGCCAGCAGCTTCGGTATGCAGGGCCCCTCTGGGGCCAACGTCCTGACTTTC
cdr3_aa: CASSFGMQGPSGANVLTF

j_call: TRBJ2-1
v_call: TRBV29-1
d_call: .
clone_size: few
cdr3_nt: TGCAGCATGGGGGGGCGGAGCTCCTACAATGAGCAGTTCTTC
cdr3_aa: CSMGGRSSYNEQFF

j_call: TRBJ2-2
v_call: TRBV7-9
d_call: TRBD1
clone_size: .
cdr3_nt: TGTGCCAGCAGCAGACAGGGGGCTTCCGGGGAGCTGTTTTTT
cdr3_aa: CASSRQGASGELFF

j_call: TRBJ2-1
v_call: TRBV5-1
d_call: TRBD2
clone_size: once
cdr3_nt: TGCGCCAGCAGCCCGAACACGGGAGGCTACAATGAGCAGTTCTTC
cdr3_aa: CASSPNTGGYNEQFF

j_call: TRBJ2-1
v_call: TRBV19
d_call: TRBD1
clone_size: .
cdr3_nt: TGTGCCAGTAGCCGGACAGGGGGCTACAATGAGCAGTTCTTC
cdr3_aa: CASSRTGGYNEQFF

j_call: TRBJ2-7
v_call: TRBV3-1/TRBV3-2
d_call: TRBD1
clone_size: few
cdr3_nt: TGTGCCAGCAGACGTTCAACAGGGGACGAGCAGTACTTC
cdr3_aa: CASRRSTGDEQYF

j_call: TRBJ1-1
v_call: TRBV5-4
d_call: .
clone_size: .
cdr3_nt: TGTGCCAGCAGCTTGGTTCCAGGGTGGAACACTGAAGCTTTCTTT
cdr3_aa: CASSLVPGWNTEAFF

j_call: TRBJ2-7
v_call: TRBV2
d_call: .
clone_size: .
cdr3_nt: TGTGCCAGCACATCATCCCAAGAGCAGTACTTC
cdr3_aa: CASTSSQEQYF